One sample yielded the 31 T cell receptor beta chains listed below, sequenced in a study of PD-1 blockade in classical Hodgkin lymphoma. The time point: newly diagnosed, previously untreated cHL patient sample. Magnetic negative selection was used to purify CD4+ T cells from thawed PBMCs. The table came from immunoSEQ multiplex PCR; TCRdb's copy has only in-frame clones and leaves some out. The table shows about 30,000 clones, with 88% occurring only once. Sequencing was done on a sample of CD4+ T cells from blood. The receptors here all came from a human donor with classical Hodgkin lymphoma.

The gene calls are TRBV6-6 and TRBJ2-2, with 9 bases lining up with TRBD1. The germline CDR1 and CDR2 sequences are MNHNY and SVGAGI (reference sequence). Trimming removed 2 bases from V and 8 bases from J; junction bases left unmatched: 6. The CDR3 loop spans 15 amino acids. CDR3: CASSYTGTGSGELFF. In DNA form, the CDR3 reads TGTGCCAGCAGTTACACCGGGACAGGGTCGGGGGAGCTGTTTTTT.

The rearrangement links TRBV18 to TRBJ2-7; D may be TRBD1 or TRBD2 (6 bases each). Trimming left V 3 bases short and J 1 base short, with 16 bases between. CDR3 length: 16 amino acids. CDR1 is KGHSH, CDR2 LQKENI, per germline. Here the CDR3 reads CASSPASGAASYEQYV. In nucleotides, the CDR3 is TGTGCCAGCTCACCGGCCTCGGGGGCCGCATCCTACGAGCAGTACGTC.

Only one count was recorded for this clone. V usage is TRBV18 and J usage is TRBJ1-5; TRBD1 matches at 8 bases. Looked up from germline, CDR1 is KGHSH and CDR2 is LQKENI. The CDR3 loop spans 16 amino acids. V lost 6 bases to trimming and J lost 4 bases; unmatched junction nucleotides: 11. For the CDR3, the DNA is TGTGCCAGCTCGGAGAAACAGGGGGTGGGAAATCAGCCCCAGCATTTT. Residues: CASSEKQGVGNQPQHF.

CDR3 protein: CASSPDSSYNEQFF. In nucleotides, the CDR3 is TGTGCCAGCAGTCCCGACAGTTCCTACAATGAGCAGTTCTTC. This chain joins TRBV27 and TRBJ2-1, with D possibly TRBD1 on 5 matching bases. The CDR3 has 14 amino acids. Germline CDR1 MNHEY, CDR2 SMNVEV (reference sequence). Trimming removed 5 bases at V and 1 base at J, with 9 bases between.

V gene TRBV2 combines with J gene TRBJ2-5; 7 bases fit TRBD2. Germline trimming cut 5 bases from V and 0 bases from J; bases unmatched to any gene: 3. The CDR3 is made up of 14 amino acids. Germline CDR1 SNHLY, CDR2 FYNNEI. The CDR3 loop is CASSYTSDQETQYF. As DNA, the CDR3 is TGTGCCAGCAGTTATACTAGCGACCAAGAGACCCAGTACTTC.

The rearrangement links TRBV6-5 to TRBJ2-7; 12 bases agree with TRBD1. After removal of 7 bases from V and 5 bases from J, the junction contained 6 bases not matched to a gene. Germline CDR1 is MNHEY and CDR2 is SVGAGI. The length of the CDR3 is 14 residues. The CDR3 reads CASKPGQGADEQYF. CDR3 DNA sequence: TGTGCCAGCAAGCCGGGACAGGGGGCTGACGAGCAGTACTTC.

The chain couples TRBV7-9 to TRBJ2-3; 8 bases fit TRBD1. The V segment lost 2 bases and the J segment 3 bases; nucleotides outside the gene matches: 4. This CDR3 comprises 15 residues. The V gene's germline CDR1 is SEHNR and CDR2 FQNEAQ (reference sequence). The CDR3 DNA follows: TGTGCCAGCAGCTTATGGACAGGGATGACAGATACGCAGTATTTT. This codes for CASSLWTGMTDTQYF.

This clone appeared a few times. The chain joins TRBV28 to TRBJ2-7; TRBD2 agrees at 8 bases. CDR3 length equals 13 residues. V was pared by 10 bases and J by 6 bases, with 11 bases of the junction left unmatched. Germline assignment: CDR1 MDHEN and CDR2 SYDVKM. The CDR3 nucleotides read TGTGCCACCAGGGTAGCGGGATCGAGCGAGCAGTACTTC. Translation gives CATRVAGSSEQYF.

The chain uses TRBV18 and TRBJ2-5; 16 nucleotides agree with TRBD2. This CDR3 has 17 amino acids. CDR1 is KGHSH and CDR2 is LQKENI in the germline V gene. With V trimmed by 3 bases and J by 2 bases, 3 bases remained unmatched. The CDR3 DNA follows: TGTGCCAGCTCACCCAAGGGACTAGCGGGAGGGCAAGAGACCCAGTACTTC. As protein: CASSPKGLAGGQETQYF.

V is TRBV9 and J is TRBJ2-5; TRBD2 matches 11 bases. CDR1 is SGDLS, CDR2 YYNGEE, per germline. The CDR3 covers 15 residues. V lost 3 bases to trimming and J lost 4 bases; unmatched junction nucleotides: 5. CDR3 in amino acids: CASSALAGGRETQYF. In DNA form, the CDR3 reads TGTGCCAGCAGCGCTCTAGCGGGAGGACGAGAGACCCAGTACTTC.

The V and J genes are TRBV6-5 and TRBJ2-7; 8 nucleotides agree with TRBD2. CDR1 MNHEY and CDR2 SVGAGI come from the germline V gene. Trimming took 7 bases from V and 3 from J; bases not matched to a gene: 5. The CDR3 runs to 13 residues. CDR3 sequence: CASTREGLYEQYF. In nucleotides, the CDR3 is TGTGCCAGCACCCGGGAGGGCCTCTACGAGCAGTACTTC.

This chain joins TRBV5-4 and TRBJ2-5, with TRBD2 matching over 14 bases. Unmatched junction bases numbered 6, after V lost 4 bases and J lost 4 bases. Germline CDR1 SGHNT, CDR2 YYREEE (reference sequence). CDR3 length equals 16 residues. The DNA of the CDR3 is TGTGCCAGCAGCCTGGGACTAGCGGGAGCAGTAGAGACCCAGTACTTC. This gives the protein CASSLGLAGAVETQYF.

The chain combines TRBV5-1 with TRBJ1-1, with D unresolved. CDR3 length: 15 amino acids. Germline lookup yields CDR1 SGHRS and CDR2 YFSETQ. Trimming removed 1 base from V and 1 base from J, with 11 bases in between. CDR3 in DNA: TGCGCCAGCAGCTTGAGCGACTCAGCGAACACTGAAGCTTTCTTT. Encoded protein: CASSLSDSANTEAFF.

The V and J genes are TRBV2 and TRBJ2-5; a weak D match, TRBD2 (6 bases). CDR1 and CDR2 (germline): SNHLY, FYNNEI. The CDR3 contains 15 residues. Trimming pared 3 bases from V and 2 bases from J, leaving 13 bases between. CDR3 region: CASSDRGLKQETQYF. The CDR3 bases are TGTGCCAGCAGTGACCGGGGGTTGAAGCAAGAGACCCAGTACTTC.

The J gene is TRBJ2-2, the V gene TRBV5-4; no clear D. Looked up from germline, CDR1 is SGHNT and CDR2 is YYREEE (reference sequence). The CDR3 loop spans 16 amino acids. V was trimmed by 4 bases and J by 4 bases, leaving 17 bases between them. The CDR3 DNA follows: TGTGCCAGCAGCCAATGGGGTTCATCGGTCACCGGGGAGCTGTTTTTT. It encodes CASSQWGSSVTGELFF. The full variable domain, with the rest looked up from reference TRBV5-4 and TRBJ2-2, is ETGVTQSPTHLIKTRGQQVTLRCSSQSGHNTVSWYQQALGQGPQFIFQYYREEENGRGNFPPRFSGLQFPNYSSELNVNALELDDSALYLCASSQWGSSVTGELFFGEGSRLTVL.

This chain joins TRBV4-2 and TRBJ1-5; TRBD1 matches at 12 bases. The CDR3 has 18 amino acids. Germline values: CDR1 LGHNA, CDR2 YNFKEQ. V lost 1 base to trimming and J lost 6 bases; unmatched junction nucleotides: 10. The DNA for the CDR3 is TGTGCCAGCAGCCAAGCGGGACAGGGGGCTCCGGGAGGTCAGCCCCAGCATTTT. This encodes CASSQAGQGAPGGQPQHF.

V gene TRBV27 combines with J gene TRBJ1-2; D not certain. Trimming took off 9 bases at V and 2 bases at J, with 19 bases between the two ends. Per the germline V gene, CDR1 is MNHEY and CDR2 is SMNVEV (reference sequence). CDR3 size: 15 residues. This CDR3 reads CASRLSWTDNYGYTF. The CDR3 DNA reads TGTGCCAGTCGACTCAGTTGGACGGACAACTATGGCTACACCTTC.

The chain is built from TRBV9 and TRBJ2-3, with a weak D call TRBD1 (5 bases). CDR3 length equals 15 residues. Germline CDR1 is SGDLS and CDR2 is YYNGEE. The ends were cut back, 0 bases at V and 8 bases at J, with 16 bases in the middle. CDR3 protein: CASSVVTGEYATQYF. DNA of the CDR3: TGTGCCAGCAGCGTAGTCACAGGCGAGTATGCTACGCAGTATTTT.

The chain employs TRBV9 and TRBJ2-1, with D perhaps TRBD1 (5 bases). The length of the CDR3 is 14 residues. Germline loops: CDR1 SGDLS, CDR2 YYNGEE. V lost 3 bases to trimming and J lost 5 bases, with 12 bases between them. This CDR3 reads CASSATGSNNEQFF. The CDR3 region has the DNA TGTGCCAGCAGCGCTACAGGAAGTAACAATGAGCAGTTCTTC.

This chain connects TRBV6-1 to TRBJ2-1, with a weak D call TRBD2 (6 bases). With 10 bases removed from V and 8 bases from J, the gap between germline ends came to 12 bases. This CDR3 comprises 11 residues. Germline-derived CDR1 and CDR2 are MNHNS and SASEGT. Written as DNA, the CDR3 is TGTGCCACCACGCGGGGCTATGAGCAGTTCTTC. Translated: CATTRGYEQFF.

The chain employs TRBV6-5 and TRBJ1-2; no definite D call. Germline CDR1 reads MNHEY; CDR2 reads SVGAGI. Trimming left V 1 base short and J 2 bases short, with 5 bases between. The CDR3 has 13 residues. CDR3 loop: CASSYLGNYGYTF. DNA of the CDR3: TGTGCCAGCAGTTACTTAGGGAACTATGGCTACACCTTC.

V usage is TRBV4-2 and J usage is TRBJ2-3; 10 bases agree with TRBD2. The ends lost 0 bases at V and 5 bases at J; junction bases unmatched: 8. This CDR3 spans 17 amino acids. Germline CDR1 and CDR2: LGHNA and YNFKEQ. The CDR3 DNA follows: TGTGCCAGCAGCCAAGATATTAATGCTAGCGGGAGAGATACGCAGTATTTT. It codes for CASSQDINASGRDTQYF.

The CDR3 DNA reads as TGTGCCAGCAGTGAAGGTAACAGGGGCTATGGCTACACCTTC. Encoded protein: CASSEGNRGYGYTF. The J gene is TRBJ1-2, the V gene TRBV6-1, with TRBD1 identical over 7 bases. The germline CDR1 and CDR2 sequences are MNHNS and SASEGT. Germline trimming cut 1 base from V and 4 bases from J; bases unmatched to any gene: 3. The CDR3 spans 14 residues.

V is TRBV28 and J is TRBJ2-3, with 8 bases that match TRBD2. The CDR3 loop spans 16 amino acids. After removal of 5 bases from V and 5 bases from J, the junction contained 12 bases not matched to a gene. Looked up from germline, CDR1 is MDHEN and CDR2 is SYDVKM. The CDR3 loop reads CASSPPGAGVGDTQYF. CDR3 DNA: TGTGCCAGCAGTCCGCCGGGAGCGGGAGTTGGAGATACGCAGTATTTT.

The V gene is TRBV10-3, the J gene TRBJ1-6; D not resolved. Trimming took off 4 bases at V and 6 bases at J, with 10 bases between the two ends. The germline V gene encodes CDR1 ENHRY and CDR2 SYGVKD. This CDR3 region has 14 residues. CDR3: CAISGSKGNSPLHF. The CDR3, as DNA: TGTGCCATCAGTGGGTCCAAGGGTAATTCACCCCTCCACTTT.

V is TRBV10-3 and J is TRBJ1-3; 9 bases are shared with TRBD1. The J segment lost 1 base and the V segment lost 0 bases, leaving 1 base of the junction unmatched. CDR3 length equals 16 residues. Germline CDR1 reads ENHRY; CDR2 reads SYGVKD. The CDR3 reads CAISESGTGSGNTIYF. The CDR3 bases are TGTGCCATCAGTGAGTCGGGGACAGGGTCTGGAAACACCATATATTTT.

The rearrangement uses TRBV29-1 and TRBJ2-6; possible D gene TRBD1, 5 bases. Germline CDR1 SQVTM, CDR2 ANQGSEA. V lost 0 bases to trimming and J lost 0 bases, with 18 bases between them. This CDR3 is 19 amino acids long. The CDR3 sequence: CSVEDSTAETISGANVLTF. In DNA, the CDR3 is TGCAGCGTTGAAGACTCGACAGCTGAAACGATCTCTGGGGCCAACGTCCTGACTTTC.

V usage is TRBV7-9 and J usage is TRBJ1-2, with D perhaps TRBD1 (5 bases). The CDR3 is 16 residues long. The germline V gene encodes CDR1 SEHNR and CDR2 FQNEAQ (reference sequence). V was clipped by 5 bases and J by 0 bases, with 16 bases between them. The CDR3 reads CASSPGGTSANYGYTF. The CDR3 nucleotides read TGTGCCAGCAGCCCTGGGGGTACCTCAGCTAACTATGGCTACACCTTC.

The V call is TRBV5-6, the J call TRBJ2-7, with D tentatively TRBD1 or TRBD2 (5 bases each). V lost 0 bases, J lost 0 bases, and 10 bases lay in between. This CDR3 has 15 amino acids. Per germline, CDR1 SGHDT and CDR2 YYEEEE. This chain's CDR3 is CASSLAGPSSYEQYF. In nucleotides, the CDR3 is TGTGCCAGCAGCTTGGCGGGACCGAGCTCCTACGAGCAGTACTTC.

V is TRBV4-2 and J is TRBJ2-4, with a tentative D call TRBD2 (5 bases). Germline V CDR1 and CDR2: LGHNA, YNFKEQ. The CDR3 loop spans 16 amino acids. The ends were cut back, 0 bases at V and 6 bases at J, with 15 bases in the middle. This chain's CDR3 is CASSQDFRSRGNIQYF. In nucleotides, the CDR3 is TGTGCCAGCAGCCAAGATTTTCGGAGCCGGGGAAACATTCAGTACTTC.

V is TRBV7-8 and J is TRBJ2-3; 10 bases are shared with TRBD2. There are 16 residues in the CDR3. V was pared by 6 bases and J by 0 bases, with 6 bases of the junction left unmatched. The V gene's germline CDR1 is SGHVS and CDR2 FQNEAQ. The chain's CDR3 is CASRRTSGPSTDTQYF. Here the CDR3 DNA reads TGTGCCAGCAGGCGGACTAGCGGACCTAGCACAGATACGCAGTATTTT.